What follows describes a single TCR beta chain. Its target is not known. Unique molecular identifiers were present in the TCR beta cDNA libraries. Some 500,000 cDNA molecules were recovered from an input of about 1 to 10 million T cells. A single record per CDR3 protein comes from TCRdb applying MiXCR to the PCR reads. The sample includes fewer than 550,000 distinct CDR3 sequences, less than 40% of them seen just once. Germline CDR1 KGHDR, CDR2 SFDVKD. Losses at the gene ends were 2 bases for V and 3 bases for J; bases not matched to a gene: 3. The CDR3 spans 15 residues. This entry is derived from a study of post-analysis software for immune sequencing data. About the study: Secondary progressive, relapsing-remitting and progressive-relapsing multiple sclerosis were among the included disease courses.

General study points: The authors found that F measure strongly co-clustered same-batch samples. Controls showed lower frequencies than patients for five TRBV segments, and TRBV5-6, TRBV5-1 and TRBV20-1 were among these. Controls significantly exceeded multiple sclerosis patients in normalized Chao1 diversity.

What was sequenced was blood. This sequence originates from a girl aged 2 to 17 with multiple sclerosis. The chain employs TRBV24-1 and TRBJ2-1; 7 bases are shared with TRBD1. In nucleotides, the CDR3 is TGTGCCACCAGTGATTCCGGGACAGACTACAATGAGCAGTTCTTC. Translated, it gives CATSDSGTDYNEQFF.